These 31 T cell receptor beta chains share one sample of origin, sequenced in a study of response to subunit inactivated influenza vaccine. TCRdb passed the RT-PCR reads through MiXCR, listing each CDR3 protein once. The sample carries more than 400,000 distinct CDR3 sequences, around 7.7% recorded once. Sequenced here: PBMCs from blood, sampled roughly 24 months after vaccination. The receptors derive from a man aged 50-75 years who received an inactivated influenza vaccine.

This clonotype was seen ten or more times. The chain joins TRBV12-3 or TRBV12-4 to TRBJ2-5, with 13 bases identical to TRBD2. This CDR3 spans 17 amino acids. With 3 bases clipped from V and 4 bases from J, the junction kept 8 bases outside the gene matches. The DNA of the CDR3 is TGTGCCAGCAGTTTTTTCCGGACTAGCGGGAGTCGAGAGACCCAGTACTTC. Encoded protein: CASSFFRTSGSRETQYF.

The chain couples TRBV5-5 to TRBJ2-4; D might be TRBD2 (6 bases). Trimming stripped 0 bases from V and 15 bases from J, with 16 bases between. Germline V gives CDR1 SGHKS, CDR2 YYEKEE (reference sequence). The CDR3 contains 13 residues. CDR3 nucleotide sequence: TGTGCCAGCAGCTTGGGGACTACGGGATCAAGGTACTTC. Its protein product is CASSLGTTGSRYF.

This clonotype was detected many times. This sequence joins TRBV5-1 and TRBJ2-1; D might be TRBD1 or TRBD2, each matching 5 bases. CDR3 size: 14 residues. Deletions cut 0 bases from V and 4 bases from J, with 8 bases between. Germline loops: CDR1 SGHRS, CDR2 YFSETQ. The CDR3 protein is CASSLGDLYNEQFF. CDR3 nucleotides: TGCGCCAGCAGCTTGGGGGACCTTTACAATGAGCAGTTCTTC.

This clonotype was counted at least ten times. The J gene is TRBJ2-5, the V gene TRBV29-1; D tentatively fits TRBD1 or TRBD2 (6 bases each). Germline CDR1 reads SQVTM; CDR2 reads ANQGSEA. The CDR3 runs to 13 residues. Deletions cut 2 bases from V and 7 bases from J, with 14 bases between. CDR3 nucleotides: TGCAGCGTTGAACCCGGGGGCCAGGCGACCCAGTACTTC. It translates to CSVEPGGQATQYF.

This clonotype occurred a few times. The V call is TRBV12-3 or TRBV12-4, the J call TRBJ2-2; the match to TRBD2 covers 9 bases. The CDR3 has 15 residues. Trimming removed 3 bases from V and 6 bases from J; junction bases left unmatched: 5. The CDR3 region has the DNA TGTGCCAGCAGTTTTCCGGCGGGGGGGCCCGGGGAGCTGTTTTTT. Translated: CASSFPAGGPGELFF.

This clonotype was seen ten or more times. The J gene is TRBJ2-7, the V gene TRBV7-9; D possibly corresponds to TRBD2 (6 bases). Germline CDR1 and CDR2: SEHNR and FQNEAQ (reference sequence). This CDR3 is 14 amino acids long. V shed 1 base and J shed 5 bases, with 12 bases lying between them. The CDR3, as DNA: TGTGCCAGCAGCTTAGTATCCGGGAGCGACGAGCAGTACTTC. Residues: CASSLVSGSDEQYF.

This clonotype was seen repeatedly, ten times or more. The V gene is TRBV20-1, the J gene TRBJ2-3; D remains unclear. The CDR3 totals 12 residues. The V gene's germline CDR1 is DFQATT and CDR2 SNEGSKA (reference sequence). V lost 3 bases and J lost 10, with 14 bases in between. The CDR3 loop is CSASILEKPQYF. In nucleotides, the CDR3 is TGCAGTGCTAGTATTTTGGAGAAGCCGCAGTATTTT.

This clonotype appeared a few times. The CDR3 DNA reads as TGTGCCAGCACCGGACAGCCGACCATAAAGTACTTC. Amino acid sequence: CASTGQPTIKYF. The gene calls are TRBV5-5 and TRBJ2-4, with D possibly TRBD1 on 6 matching bases. The V end lost 6 bases, the J end lost 14 bases, and 18 bases lay between the germline ends. Germline V gives CDR1 SGHKS, CDR2 YYEKEE (reference sequence). This CDR3 has 12 amino acids.

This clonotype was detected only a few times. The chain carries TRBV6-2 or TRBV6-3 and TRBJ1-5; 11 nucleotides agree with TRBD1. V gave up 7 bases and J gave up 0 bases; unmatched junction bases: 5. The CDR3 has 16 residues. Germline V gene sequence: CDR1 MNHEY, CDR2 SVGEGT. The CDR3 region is CASTSGTGGSNQPQHF. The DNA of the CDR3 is TGTGCCAGCACCTCTGGGACAGGGGGTAGCAATCAGCCCCAGCATTTT.

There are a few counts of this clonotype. Here the CDR3 reads CASSKTTQAFF. As DNA, the CDR3 is TGTGCCAGCAGCAAAACCACCCAGGCTTTCTTT. V and J are TRBV3-1 and TRBJ1-1; no clear D. V shed 5 bases and J shed 11 bases, with 12 bases lying between them. The CDR3 loop spans 11 amino acids. CDR1 and CDR2 from the germline V gene are LGHDT and YNNKEL (reference sequence).

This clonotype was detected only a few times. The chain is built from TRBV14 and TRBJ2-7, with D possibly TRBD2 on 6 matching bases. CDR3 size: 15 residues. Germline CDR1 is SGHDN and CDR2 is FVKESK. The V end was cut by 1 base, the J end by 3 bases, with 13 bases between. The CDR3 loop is CASSQAPSTSYEQYF. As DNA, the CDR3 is TGTGCCAGCAGCCAAGCCCCCTCGACTAGCTACGAGCAGTACTTC.

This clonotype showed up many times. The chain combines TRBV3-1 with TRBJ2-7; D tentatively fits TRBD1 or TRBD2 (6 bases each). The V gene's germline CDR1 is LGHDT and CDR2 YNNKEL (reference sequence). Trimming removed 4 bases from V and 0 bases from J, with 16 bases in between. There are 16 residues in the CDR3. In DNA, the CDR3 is TGTGCCAGCAGCCGAAAATCGGGGGCTGACTCCTACGAGCAGTACTTC. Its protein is CASSRKSGADSYEQYF.

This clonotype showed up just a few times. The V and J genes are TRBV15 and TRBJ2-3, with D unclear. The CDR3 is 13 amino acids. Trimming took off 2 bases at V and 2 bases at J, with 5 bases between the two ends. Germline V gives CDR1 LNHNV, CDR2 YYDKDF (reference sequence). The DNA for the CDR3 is TGTGCCACCAGCAGACGAGCCACAGATACGCAGTATTTT. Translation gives CATSRRATDTQYF.

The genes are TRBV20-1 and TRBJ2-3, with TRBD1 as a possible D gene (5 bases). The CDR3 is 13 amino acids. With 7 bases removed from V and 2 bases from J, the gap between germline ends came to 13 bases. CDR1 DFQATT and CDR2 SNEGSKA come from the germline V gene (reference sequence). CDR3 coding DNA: TGCAGTGGCCTGGGGCGGCACACAGATACGCAGTATTTT. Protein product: CSGLGRHTDTQYF.

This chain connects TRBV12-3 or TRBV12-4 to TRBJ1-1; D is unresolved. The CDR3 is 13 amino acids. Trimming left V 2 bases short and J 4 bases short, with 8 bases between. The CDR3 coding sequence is TGTGCCAGCAGTTTACGTCGGGGCACTGAAGCTTTCTTT. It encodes CASSLRRGTEAFF.

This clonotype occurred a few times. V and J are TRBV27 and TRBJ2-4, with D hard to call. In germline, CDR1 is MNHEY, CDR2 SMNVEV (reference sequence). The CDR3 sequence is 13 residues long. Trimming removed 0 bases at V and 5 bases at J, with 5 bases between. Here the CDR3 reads CASSLSAENIQYF. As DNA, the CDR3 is TGTGCCAGCAGTTTATCGGCGGAAAACATTCAGTACTTC.

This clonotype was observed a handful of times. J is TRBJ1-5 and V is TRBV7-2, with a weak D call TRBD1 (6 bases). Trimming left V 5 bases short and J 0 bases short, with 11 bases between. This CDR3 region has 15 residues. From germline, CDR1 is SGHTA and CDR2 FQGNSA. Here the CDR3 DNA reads TGTGCCAGCAGCCACAGGACAGTTAGCAATCAGCCCCAGCATTTT. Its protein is CASSHRTVSNQPQHF.

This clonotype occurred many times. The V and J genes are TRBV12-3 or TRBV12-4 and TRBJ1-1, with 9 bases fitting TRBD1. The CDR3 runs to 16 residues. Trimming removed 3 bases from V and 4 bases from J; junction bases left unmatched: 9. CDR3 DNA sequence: TGTGCCAGCAGTTTGGACAGGGGTATGGGCGGCACTGAAGCTTTCTTT. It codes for CASSLDRGMGGTEAFF.

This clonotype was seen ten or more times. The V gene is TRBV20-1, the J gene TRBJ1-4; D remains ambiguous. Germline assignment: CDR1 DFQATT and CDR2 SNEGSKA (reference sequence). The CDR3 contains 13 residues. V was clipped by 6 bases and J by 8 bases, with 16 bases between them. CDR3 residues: CSAQRESREKLFF. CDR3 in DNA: TGCAGTGCGCAGAGGGAGAGTAGGGAAAAACTGTTTTTT.

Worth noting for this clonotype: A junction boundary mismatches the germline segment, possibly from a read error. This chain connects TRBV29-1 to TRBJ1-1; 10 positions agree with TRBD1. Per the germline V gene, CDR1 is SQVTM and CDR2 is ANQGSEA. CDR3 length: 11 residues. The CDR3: CSGRDRGETFF. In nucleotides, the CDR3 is TGCAGCGGTCGGGACAGGGGTGAAACTTTCTTT.

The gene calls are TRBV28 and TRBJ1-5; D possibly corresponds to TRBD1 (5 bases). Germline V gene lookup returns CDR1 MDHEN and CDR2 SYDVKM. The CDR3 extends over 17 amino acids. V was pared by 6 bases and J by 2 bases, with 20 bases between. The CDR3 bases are TGTGCCAGCAGCCATGGGACTTTCGGGCAGGGCAATCAGCCCCAGCATTTT. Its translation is CASSHGTFGQGNQPQHF.

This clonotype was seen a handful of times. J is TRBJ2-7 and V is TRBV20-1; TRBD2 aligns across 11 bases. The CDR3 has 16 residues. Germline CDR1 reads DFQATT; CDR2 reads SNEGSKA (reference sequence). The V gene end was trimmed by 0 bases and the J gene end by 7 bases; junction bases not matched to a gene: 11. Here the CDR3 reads CSARDPTSGSSLEQYF. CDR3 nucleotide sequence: TGCAGTGCTAGAGACCCCACTAGCGGGAGTTCCTTGGAGCAGTACTTC.

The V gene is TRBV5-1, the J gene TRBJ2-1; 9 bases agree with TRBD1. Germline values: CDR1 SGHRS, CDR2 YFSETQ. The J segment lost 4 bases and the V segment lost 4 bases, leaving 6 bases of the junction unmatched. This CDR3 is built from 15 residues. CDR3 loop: CASSPGDRDYNEQFF. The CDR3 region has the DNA TGCGCCAGCAGCCCCGGGGACAGGGATTACAATGAGCAGTTCTTC.

As DNA, the CDR3 is TGCAGTGCCACCATCCAAGAGACCCAGTACTTC. It specifies CSATIQETQYF. This sequence joins TRBV20-1 and TRBJ2-5; no definite D call. The CDR3 loop spans 11 amino acids. Germline V gene data show CDR1 as DFQATT and CDR2 as SNEGSKA (reference sequence). Trimming removed 6 bases at V and 1 base at J, with 6 bases between.

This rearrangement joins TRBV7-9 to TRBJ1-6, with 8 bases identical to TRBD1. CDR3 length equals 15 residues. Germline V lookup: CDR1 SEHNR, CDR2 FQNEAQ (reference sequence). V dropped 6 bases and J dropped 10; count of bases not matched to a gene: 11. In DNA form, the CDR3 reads TGTGCCAGCAGTTTGGCCGGGACAGGTGTCTCACCCCTCCACTTT. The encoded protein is CASSLAGTGVSPLHF. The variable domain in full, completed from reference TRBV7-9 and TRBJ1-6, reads DTGVSQNPRHKITKRGQNVTFRCDPISEHNRLYWYRQTLGQGPEFLTYFQNEAQLEKSRLLSDRFSAERPKGSFSTLEIQRTEQGDSAMYLCASSLAGTGVSPLHFGNGTRLTVT.

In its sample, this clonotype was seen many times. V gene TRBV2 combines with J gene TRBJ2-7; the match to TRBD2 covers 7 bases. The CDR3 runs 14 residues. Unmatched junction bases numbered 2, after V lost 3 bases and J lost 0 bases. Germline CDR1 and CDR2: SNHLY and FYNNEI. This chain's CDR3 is CASSDGGGSYEQYF. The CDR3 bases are TGTGCCAGCAGTGACGGCGGGGGCTCCTACGAGCAGTACTTC.

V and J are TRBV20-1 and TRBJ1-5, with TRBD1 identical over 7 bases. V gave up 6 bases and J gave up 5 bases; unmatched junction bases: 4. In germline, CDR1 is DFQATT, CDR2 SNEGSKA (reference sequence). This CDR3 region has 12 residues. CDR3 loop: CSAGQGDQPQHF. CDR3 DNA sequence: TGCAGTGCCGGGCAGGGGGATCAGCCCCAGCATTTT.

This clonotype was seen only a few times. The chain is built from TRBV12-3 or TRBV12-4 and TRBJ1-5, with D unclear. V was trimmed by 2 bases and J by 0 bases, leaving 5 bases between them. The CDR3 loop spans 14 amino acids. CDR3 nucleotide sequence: TGTGCCAGCAGTTTACCTGGTAGCAATCAGCCCCAGCATTTT. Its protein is CASSLPGSNQPQHF.

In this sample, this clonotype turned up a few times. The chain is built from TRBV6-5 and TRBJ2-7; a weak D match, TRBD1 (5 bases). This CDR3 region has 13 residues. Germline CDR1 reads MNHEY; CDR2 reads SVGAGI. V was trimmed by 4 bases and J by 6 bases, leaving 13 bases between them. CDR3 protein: CASSLYRSPEQYF. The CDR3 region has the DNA TGTGCCAGCAGTTTGTACAGGTCCCCCGAGCAGTACTTC.

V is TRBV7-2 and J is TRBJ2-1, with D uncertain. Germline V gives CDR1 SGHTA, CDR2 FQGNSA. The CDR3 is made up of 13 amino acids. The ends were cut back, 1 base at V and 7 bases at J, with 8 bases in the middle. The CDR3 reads CASSLVWVNEQFF. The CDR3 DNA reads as TGTGCCAGCAGCTTAGTTTGGGTGAATGAGCAGTTCTTC.

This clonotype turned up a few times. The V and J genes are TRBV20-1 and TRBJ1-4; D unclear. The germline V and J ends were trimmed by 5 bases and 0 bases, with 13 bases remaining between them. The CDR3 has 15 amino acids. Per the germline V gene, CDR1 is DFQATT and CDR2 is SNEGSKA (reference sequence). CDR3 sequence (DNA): TGCAGTGCTCCCTCGGCAGGCCCAACTAATGAAAAACTGTTTTTT. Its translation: CSAPSAGPTNEKLFF.